One and the same sample provided the 28 T cell receptor beta chains below, sequenced in a study of STAT3 mutations in large granular lymphocyte leukemia (dated by TCRdb to the late 2010s). Findings and caveats that apply to the study as a whole: Every T-LGLL patient showed at least one immunodominant TCRbeta clonotype, and about half showed multiple immunodominant subclonotypes.

For these receptors, no antigen is known. Libraries were prepared through the immunoSEQ multiplex PCR assay. The table comes from immuneACCESS by way of TCRdb, which keeps in-frame sequences with V and J called. Part of the clones is missing from these tables; in studies checked, under half for an unresolved V gene and the rest for unknown reasons. In this sample the table shows tens of thousands of clones, roughly 88% of which occur a single time. Less than 0.55% of the sample is held by the ten biggest clonotypes. The sequencing sample was made of PBMCs. The receptors originated from a human donor with T large granular lymphocyte leukemia. Some clones in this sample may be carry-over from other donors' samples.

The rearrangement joins TRBV14 to TRBJ1-1; D not certain. The CDR3 loop spans 15 amino acids. Germline V gene sequence: CDR1 SGHDN, CDR2 FVKESK. With 4 bases removed from V and 1 base from J, the gap between germline ends came to 13 bases. The CDR3 loop reads CASSLFHSRNTEAFF. The CDR3 nucleotides read TGTGCCAGCAGCCTGTTTCACAGCCGGAACACTGAAGCTTTCTTT.

The chain joins TRBV6-4 to TRBJ2-2; D gene unclear. Trimming removed 0 bases at V and 6 bases at J, with 5 bases between. The CDR3 runs to 13 residues. Germline CDR1 and CDR2: MRHNA and SNTAGT. The CDR3 nucleotides read TGTGCCAGCAGTGACTCCAAGGCCGGGGAGCTGTTTTTT. Its protein product is CASSDSKAGELFF.

In its sample, this clone was seen once. The J gene is TRBJ1-5, the V gene TRBV6-1, with TRBD1 identical over 7 bases. The CDR3 is made up of 14 amino acids. The junction had 8 bases not matched to a gene; V was cut back by 8 bases and J by 4 bases. Germline loops: CDR1 MNHNS, CDR2 SASEGT. CDR3 DNA sequence: TGTGCCAGCCAAGACAGGGTAGAGAATCAGCCCCAGCATTTT. It translates to CASQDRVENQPQHF.

J is TRBJ1-1 and V is TRBV5-4; 7 positions match TRBD1. Germline V CDR1 and CDR2: SGHNT, YYREEE (reference sequence). The CDR3 runs 14 residues. J was trimmed by 3 bases and V by 5 bases; bases with no gene match: 7. This chain's CDR3 is CASRDEGAYTEAFF. The CDR3 DNA reads as TGTGCCAGCAGGGATGAGGGGGCTTACACTGAAGCTTTCTTT.

The V and J genes are TRBV6-6 and TRBJ1-1; TRBD1 matches 8 bases. The germline V gene encodes CDR1 MNHNY and CDR2 SVGAGI (reference sequence). V dropped 6 bases and J dropped 4; count of bases not matched to a gene: 4. The CDR3 has 13 residues. CDR3 DNA sequence: TGTGCCAGCAGAGAAACAGGGGGCACTGAAGCTTTCTTT. Amino acid sequence: CASRETGGTEAFF.

The genes are TRBV10-2 and TRBJ2-1; perhaps TRBD1 as D (6 bases). CDR1 is WSHSY, CDR2 SAAADI, per germline. The V gene lost 5 bases and the J gene lost 3 bases, with 14 bases spanning the gap. The CDR3 has 15 amino acids. As DNA, the CDR3 is TGCGCCAGCAGTTCCGCCGACAGGTTCTACAATGAGCAGTTCTTC. Its protein is CASSSADRFYNEQFF.

The V gene is TRBV7-9, the J gene TRBJ1-5; unclear D gene. From germline, CDR1 is SEHNR and CDR2 FQNEAQ (reference sequence). V was pared by 2 bases and J by 0 bases, with 5 bases between. The CDR3 is made up of 14 amino acids. The chain's CDR3 is CASSLMGSNQPQHF. DNA for the CDR3: TGTGCCAGCAGCTTAATGGGTAGCAATCAGCCCCAGCATTTT. Combining the CDR3 with reference TRBV7-9 and TRBJ1-5 gives the whole variable domain DTGVSQNPRHKITKRGQNVTFRCDPISEHNRLYWYRQTLGQGPEFLTYFQNEAQLEKSRLLSDRFSAERPKGSFSTLEIQRTEQGDSAMYLCASSLMGSNQPQHFGDGTRLSIL.

The chain carries TRBV10-2 and TRBJ1-2; TRBD1 might be the D (5 bases). The CDR3 has 13 amino acids. The ends were cut back, 8 bases at V and 5 bases at J, with 15 bases in the middle. The germline CDR1 and CDR2 sequences are WSHSY and SAAADI. CDR3 DNA: TGCGCCAGCCGGGACCAGGGAGGATATGGCTACACCTTC. Translation: CASRDQGGYGYTF.

The rearrangement uses TRBV18 and TRBJ1-1; 7 nucleotides agree with TRBD1. Trimming removed 3 bases from V and 4 bases from J; junction bases left unmatched: 8. The CDR3 spans 15 residues. The germline V gene has CDR1 KGHSH and CDR2 LQKENI. CDR3 coding DNA: TGTGCCAGCTCACCCAATAGGGGGCAAAGCACTGAAGCTTTCTTT. This sequence encodes CASSPNRGQSTEAFF.

This clone was detected only once. The V call is TRBV11-3, the J call TRBJ2-1, with D hard to call. The ends were cut back, 4 bases at V and 10 bases at J, with 8 bases in the middle. The CDR3 length is 11 residues. Germline loops: CDR1 SGHNT, CDR2 YENEEA. The CDR3: CASSSGPEQFF. The CDR3 coding sequence is TGTGCCAGCAGCTCCGGACCGGAGCAGTTCTTC.

The rearrangement joins TRBV19 to TRBJ2-3; D is unclear. Germline loops: CDR1 LNHDA, CDR2 SQIVND (reference sequence). This CDR3 has 13 residues. With 1 base removed from V and 2 bases from J, the gap between germline ends came to 4 bases. CDR3 residues: CASSIANTDTQYF. The DNA for the CDR3 is TGTGCCAGTAGTATAGCCAACACAGATACGCAGTATTTT.

The chain couples TRBV30 to TRBJ1-2; possible D gene TRBD1, 6 bases. Germline V gene sequence: CDR1 GTSNPN, CDR2 SVGIG (reference sequence). This CDR3 has 17 residues. V gave up 0 bases and J gave up 0 bases, with 17 bases separating them. The CDR3 bases are TGTGCCTGGAGTGTAGAGGGTCCCAGGGGAGCTAACTATGGCTACACCTTC. Translating it yields CAWSVEGPRGANYGYTF. Based on the CDR3 plus reference TRBV30 and TRBJ1-2, the full variable domain is SQTIHQWPATLVQPVGSPLSLECTVEGTSNPNLYWYRQAAGRGLQLLFYSVGIGQISSEVPQNLSASRPQDRQFILSSKKLLLSDSGFYLCAWSVEGPRGANYGYTFGSGTRLTVV.

The gene calls are TRBV21-1 and TRBJ1-5. TRBV21-1 is tagged as a pseudogene. This CDR3 has 12 residues. The CDR3, as DNA: TGTGCCAGCAGCAAAGTAGCGCGACCCCAGCATTTT. Residues: CASSKVARPQHF.

This clone showed up just a few times. The V gene is TRBV6-1, the J gene TRBJ1-2; TRBD1 matches at 7 bases. Germline CDR1 and CDR2: MNHNS and SASEGT. CDR3 length equals 14 residues. The V and J ends lost 5 bases and 9 bases, in that order; junction bases with no gene match: 12. DNA for the CDR3: TGTGCCAGCAGTTCTCCCGGGACAGTCGTGAGCTACACCTTC. This sequence encodes CASSSPGTVVSYTF.

The V call is TRBV12-5, the J call TRBJ1-5; TRBD1 might be the D (5 bases). The germline V and J ends were trimmed by 1 base and 5 bases, with 12 bases remaining between them. This CDR3 contains 15 residues. CDR1 and CDR2 (germline): LGHNT, FRNRAP. CDR3 sequence: CASGLGTTDYQPQHF. DNA of the CDR3: TGTGCTAGTGGTTTGGGGACAACAGATTATCAGCCCCAGCATTTT.

The V gene is TRBV7-9, the J gene TRBJ2-1; D ambiguous. V shed 0 bases and J shed 9 bases, with 12 bases lying between them. The CDR3 is made up of 14 amino acids. CDR1 is SEHNR, CDR2 FQNEAQ, per germline (reference sequence). CDR3 sequence (DNA): TGTGCCAGCAGCTTAGCTGGCCCGCTTCGTGAGCAGTTCTTC. Translation: CASSLAGPLREQFF.

This chain joins TRBV7-9 and TRBJ2-7; D gene unclear. Trimming removed 4 bases at V and 3 bases at J, with 7 bases between. The CDR3 has 12 residues. Germline assignment: CDR1 SEHNR and CDR2 FQNEAQ (reference sequence). This chain's CDR3 is CASSSDNYEQYF. The CDR3 DNA reads TGTGCCAGCAGCTCGGATAACTACGAGCAGTACTTC.

CDR3 loop: CASSFGNSPLHF. The CDR3 bases are TGTGCCAGCAGCTTTGGTAATTCACCCCTCCACTTT. The V call is TRBV5-6, the J call TRBJ1-6; D uncertain. V dropped 2 bases and J dropped 6 bases, with 3 bases sitting between them. The CDR3 runs to 12 residues. Germline assignment: CDR1 SGHDT and CDR2 YYEEEE.

The chain uses TRBV7-9 and TRBJ2-5; tentatively, D is TRBD2 (5 bases). This CDR3 has 16 amino acids. Looked up from germline, CDR1 is SEHNR and CDR2 is FQNEAQ (reference sequence). Trimming shortened V by 1 base and J by 5 bases, and 17 bases separated the two germline ends. The CDR3 nucleotides are TGTGCCAGCAGCTTAGGTCTGAGACTTGGGGAGGAGACCCAGTACTTC. It translates to CASSLGLRLGEETQYF.

The rearrangement joins TRBV5-1 to TRBJ2-5, with a tentative D call TRBD1 (6 bases). Germline CDR1 is SGHRS and CDR2 is YFSETQ. This CDR3 contains 14 residues. Trimming left V 5 bases short and J 1 base short, with 12 bases between. The chain's CDR3 is CASRVQGSQETQYF. CDR3 nucleotide sequence: TGCGCCAGCAGAGTACAGGGTAGCCAAGAGACCCAGTACTTC.

This clone was counted between two and nine times. The chain employs TRBV5-1 and TRBJ2-3; D gene uncertain. CDR3 size: 13 residues. Germline CDR1 SGHRS, CDR2 YFSETQ. V was clipped by 0 bases and J by 4 bases, with 6 bases between them. This chain's CDR3 is CASSLEAADTQYF. The CDR3 nucleotides read TGCGCCAGCAGCTTGGAAGCCGCAGATACGCAGTATTTT. Looking up the rest from reference TRBV5-1 and TRBJ2-3 gives the full variable domain: KAGVTQTPRYLIKTRGQQVTLSCSPISGHRSVSWYQQTPGQGLQFLFEYFSETQRNKGNFPGRFSGRQFSNSRSEMNVSTLELGDSALYLCASSLEAADTQYFGPGTRLTVL.

This clone was seen only once. The gene calls are TRBV7-9 and TRBJ2-4; either TRBD1 or TRBD2 may fit D (5 bases each). CDR3 length equals 13 residues. V was cut by 5 bases and J by 6 bases, with 11 bases left in between. CDR1 is SEHNR and CDR2 is FQNEAQ in the germline V gene (reference sequence). The CDR3 loop reads CASSGTPGNIQYF. The CDR3 bases are TGTGCCAGCAGCGGGACCCCGGGAAACATTCAGTACTTC.

The rearrangement links TRBV14 to TRBJ1-2, with D possibly matching TRBD1 (6 bases). The V end was cut by 3 bases, the J end by 3 bases, with 17 bases between. This CDR3 region has 16 residues. Germline assignment: CDR1 SGHDN and CDR2 FVKESK. CDR3 in amino acids: CASSQMGRGVDYGYTF. In DNA, the CDR3 is TGTGCCAGCAGCCAGATGGGCAGGGGTGTTGACTATGGCTACACCTTC.

DNA of the CDR3: TGCAGCGTCGTATTAGGAATATCTGGAAACACCATATATTTT. Amino acids: CSVVLGISGNTIYF. The rearrangement links TRBV29-1 to TRBJ1-3; no reliable D call. The CDR3 is 14 residues long. Trimming shortened V by 6 bases and J by 1 base, and 13 bases separated the two germline ends. The V gene's germline CDR1 is SQVTM and CDR2 ANQGSEA.

This chain joins TRBV25-1 and TRBJ2-1, with D hard to call. V lost 2 bases, J lost 7 bases, and 9 bases lay in between. The CDR3 is 13 amino acids. CDR1 and CDR2 from the germline V gene are MGHDK and SYGVNS. CDR3 bases: TGTGCCAGCAGTGAAGTAAAGAGGAATGAGCAGTTCTTC. Translation: CASSEVKRNEQFF. Using reference TRBV25-1 and TRBJ2-1 for the parts outside the CDR3, the full variable domain is EADIYQTPRYLVIGTGKKITLECSQTMGHDKMYWYQQDPGMELHLIHYSYGVNSTEKGDLSSESTVSRIRTEHFPLTLESARPSHTSQYLCASSEVKRNEQFFGPGTRLTVL.

This clone appeared a single time. The V call is TRBV15, the J call TRBJ1-5; perhaps TRBD1 as D (5 bases). Germline V gene lookup returns CDR1 LNHNV and CDR2 YYDKDF (reference sequence). The V end was cut by 3 bases, the J end by 4 bases, with 13 bases between. The CDR3 consists of 15 residues. CDR3 DNA sequence: TGTGCCACCAGCAGTGTGGGGGGTAGAAATCAGCCCCAGCATTTT. Translating gives CATSSVGGRNQPQHF.

In nucleotides, the CDR3 is TGTGCCAGCAGTCCGGCTGGACAGGGTGGTCAGCCCCAGCATTTT. Encoded protein: CASSPAGQGGQPQHF. This chain joins TRBV6-5 and TRBJ1-5; TRBD1 matches 8 bases. This CDR3 has 15 residues. The J segment lost 6 bases and the V segment lost 5 bases, leaving 9 bases of the junction unmatched. The germline CDR1 and CDR2 sequences are MNHEY and SVGAGI.

The rearrangement joins TRBV6-6 to TRBJ1-4, with 8 bases aligning to TRBD1. The CDR3 has 15 amino acids. Unmatched junction bases numbered 9, after V lost 7 bases and J lost 5 bases. In germline, CDR1 is MNHNY, CDR2 SVGAGI (reference sequence). The CDR3 nucleotides are TGTGCCAGCACCAGGACACAGGGGGTAAATGAAAAACTGTTTTTT. This codes for CASTRTQGVNEKLFF.